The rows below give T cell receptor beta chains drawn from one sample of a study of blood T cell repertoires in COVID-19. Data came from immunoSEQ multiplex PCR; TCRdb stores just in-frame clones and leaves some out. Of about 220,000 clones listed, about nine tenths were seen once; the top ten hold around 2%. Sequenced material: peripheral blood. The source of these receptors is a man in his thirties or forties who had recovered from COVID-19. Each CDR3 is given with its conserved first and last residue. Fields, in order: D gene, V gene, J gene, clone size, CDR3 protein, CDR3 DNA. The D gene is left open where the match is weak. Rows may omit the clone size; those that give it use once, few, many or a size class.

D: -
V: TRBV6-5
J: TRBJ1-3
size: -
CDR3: CASMRAFRSGNTIYF
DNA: TGTGCCAGCATGAGGGCCTTTCGCTCTGGAAACACCATATATTTT

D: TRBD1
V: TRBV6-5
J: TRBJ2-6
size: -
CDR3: CASGTGFGANVLTF
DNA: TGTGCCAGCGGGACAGGGTTTGGGGCCAACGTCCTGACTTTC

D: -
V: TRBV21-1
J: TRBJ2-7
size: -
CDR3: CASSVPPPHPGWLRDEQYF
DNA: TGTGCCAGCAGCGTACCCCCACCTCATCCAGGGTGGCTTAGGGACGAGCAGTACTTC

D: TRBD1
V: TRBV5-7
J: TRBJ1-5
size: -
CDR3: CASSLALGTEHQPQHF
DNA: TGTGCCAGCAGCTTGGCCTTAGGGACAGAACATCAGCCCCAGCATTTT

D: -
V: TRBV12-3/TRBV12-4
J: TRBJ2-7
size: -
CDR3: CASTPRGRDEQYF
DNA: TGTGCCAGCACGCCCAGGGGTCGGGACGAGCAGTACTTC

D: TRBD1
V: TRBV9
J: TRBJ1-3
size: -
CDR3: CASSVQGAGNTIYF
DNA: TGTGCCAGCAGCGTACAGGGGGCTGGAAACACCATATATTTT

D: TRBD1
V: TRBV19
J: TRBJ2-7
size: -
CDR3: CASSTRTGSYEQYF
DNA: TGTGCCAGTAGTACCCGGACAGGGTCCTACGAGCAGTACTTC

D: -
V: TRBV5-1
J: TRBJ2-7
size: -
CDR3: CASSSLFSDEQYF
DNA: TGCGCCAGCAGCTCCCTGTTTAGCGACGAGCAGTACTTC

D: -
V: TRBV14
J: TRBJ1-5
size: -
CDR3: CASREGDTISNQPQHF
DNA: TGTGCCAGCAGAGAAGGGGACACAATCAGCAATCAGCCCCAGCATTTT

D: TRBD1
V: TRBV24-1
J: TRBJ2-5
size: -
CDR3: CATSDLGGPGETQYF
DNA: TGTGCCACCAGTGATTTAGGGGGCCCGGGAGAGACCCAGTACTTC

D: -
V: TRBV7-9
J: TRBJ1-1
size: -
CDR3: CASSRTELNTEAFF
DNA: TGTGCCAGCAGCCGGACAGAGTTGAACACTGAAGCTTTCTTT

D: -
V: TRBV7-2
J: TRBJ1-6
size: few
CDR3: CASSLQGTEPSPLHF
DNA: TGTGCCAGCAGCTTACAGGGGACCGAGCCATCACCCCTCCACTTT

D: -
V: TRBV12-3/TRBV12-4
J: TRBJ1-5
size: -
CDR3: CASSWMEGQPQHF
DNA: TGTGCCAGCAGTTGGATGGAGGGACAGCCCCAGCATTTT

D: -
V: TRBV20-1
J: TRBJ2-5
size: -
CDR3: CSASIRTSRGFTQYF
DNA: TGCAGTGCTAGTATCCGGACCTCCCGGGGATTTACCCAGTACTTC

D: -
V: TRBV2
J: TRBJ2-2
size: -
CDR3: CASSELSWNTGELFF
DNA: TGTGCCAGCAGTGAATTAAGCTGGAACACCGGGGAGCTGTTTTTT

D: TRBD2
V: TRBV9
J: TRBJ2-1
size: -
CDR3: CASSLRGGQSYNEQFF
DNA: TGTGCCAGCAGCCTCCGCGGGGGTCAAAGCTACAATGAGCAGTTCTTC

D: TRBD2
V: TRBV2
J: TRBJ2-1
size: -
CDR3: CASIPPGGDEQFF
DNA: TGTGCCAGTATCCCCCCGGGGGGAGATGAGCAGTTCTTC

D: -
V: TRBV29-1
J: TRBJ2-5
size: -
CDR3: CSVEDRETQYF
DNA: TGCAGCGTTGAAGACAGAGAGACCCAGTACTTC

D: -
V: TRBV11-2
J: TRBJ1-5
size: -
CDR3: CASSLGGRGSNQPQHF
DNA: TGTGCCAGCAGCTTAGGGGGGCGAGGTAGCAATCAGCCCCAGCATTTT

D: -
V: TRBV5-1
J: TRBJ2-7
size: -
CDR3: CASSLGTEQYF
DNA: TGCGCCAGCAGCTTGGGGACAGAGCAGTACTTC